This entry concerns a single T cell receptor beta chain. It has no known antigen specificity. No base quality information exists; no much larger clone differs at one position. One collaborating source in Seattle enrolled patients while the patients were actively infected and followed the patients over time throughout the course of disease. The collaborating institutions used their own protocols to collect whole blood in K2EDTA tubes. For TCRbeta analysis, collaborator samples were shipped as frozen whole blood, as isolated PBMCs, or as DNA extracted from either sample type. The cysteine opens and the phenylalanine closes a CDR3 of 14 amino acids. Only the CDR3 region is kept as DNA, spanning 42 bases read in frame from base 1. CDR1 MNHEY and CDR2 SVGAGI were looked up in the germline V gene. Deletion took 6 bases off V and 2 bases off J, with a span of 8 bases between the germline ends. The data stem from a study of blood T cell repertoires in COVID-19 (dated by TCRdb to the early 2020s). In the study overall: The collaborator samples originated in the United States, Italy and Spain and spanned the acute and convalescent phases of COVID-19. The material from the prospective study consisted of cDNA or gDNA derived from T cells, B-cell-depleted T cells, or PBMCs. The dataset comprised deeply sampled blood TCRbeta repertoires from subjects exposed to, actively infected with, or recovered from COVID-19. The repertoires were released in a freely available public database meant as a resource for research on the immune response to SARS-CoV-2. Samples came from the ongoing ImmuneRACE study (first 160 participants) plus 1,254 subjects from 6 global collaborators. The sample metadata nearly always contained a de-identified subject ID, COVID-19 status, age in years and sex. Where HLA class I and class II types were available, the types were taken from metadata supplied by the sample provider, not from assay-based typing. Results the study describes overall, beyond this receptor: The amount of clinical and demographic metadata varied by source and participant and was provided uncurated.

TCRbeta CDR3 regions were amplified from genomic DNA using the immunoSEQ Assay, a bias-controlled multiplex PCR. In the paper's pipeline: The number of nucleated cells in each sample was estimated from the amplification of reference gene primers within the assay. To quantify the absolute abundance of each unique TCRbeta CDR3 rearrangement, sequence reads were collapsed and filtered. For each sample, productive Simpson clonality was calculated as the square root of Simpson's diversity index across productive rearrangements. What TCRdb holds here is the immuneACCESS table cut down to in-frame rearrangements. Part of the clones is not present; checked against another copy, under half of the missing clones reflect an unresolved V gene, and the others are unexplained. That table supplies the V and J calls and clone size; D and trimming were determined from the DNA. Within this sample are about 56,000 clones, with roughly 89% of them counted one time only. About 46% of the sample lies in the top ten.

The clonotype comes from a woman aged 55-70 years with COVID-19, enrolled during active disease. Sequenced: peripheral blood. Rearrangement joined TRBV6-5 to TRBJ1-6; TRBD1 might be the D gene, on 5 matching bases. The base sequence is TGTGCCAGCAGAACAGGACCCTATAATTCACCCCTCCACTTT. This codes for CASRTGPYNSPLHF.